Listed below are T cell receptor beta chains from one sample, sequenced in a study of identical twins. TCRdb reprocessed the 5' RACE reads with MiXCR, giving one entry per CDR3 protein. Of 500,000 or so distinct CDR3 sequences listed, roughly a fifth are singletons. These data were also reused for a study on T cells expressing NK-cell markers.

The sample comprised CD4+ T cells sorted from blood. These TCRs come from a woman aged 18 to 35 in good health. CDR3s include the opening cysteine and the closing phenylalanine or tryptophan. The D gene is left open where the match is weak. Size is stated for part of the rows, as once, few or many counts, or as a class when the clone is expanded.

D	V	length	size	J	CDR3	DNA
TRBD1	TRBV5-1	15	few	TRBJ1-1	CASKGTGGVGTEAFF	TGCGCCAGCAAGGGGACAGGGGGCGTGGGCACTGAAGCTTTCTTT
.	TRBV20-1	13	many	TRBJ1-2	CSASYREGGGYTF	TGCAGTGCCTCATATCGGGAAGGTGGCGGCTACACCTTC
.	TRBV7-2	15	.	TRBJ2-4	CASSLYVGPGNIQYF	TGTGCCAGCAGCTTATATGTGGGTCCGGGAAACATTCAGTACTTC
TRBD2	TRBV10-3	15	.	TRBJ2-1	CAISALGGAYNEQFF	TGTGCCATCAGCGCCTTGGGAGGGGCCTACAATGAGCAGTTCTTC
.	TRBV5-6	13	few	TRBJ1-5	CASSFRGGQPQHF	TGTGCCAGCAGCTTTCGGGGCGGTCAGCCCCAGCATTTT
.	TRBV29-1	14	.	TRBJ2-1	CSIRKRTVYNEQFF	TGCAGCATTCGAAAACGGACTGTCTACAATGAGCAGTTCTTC
.	TRBV6-5	16	.	TRBJ2-4	CASSYSGKLAKNIQYF	TGTGCCAGCAGTTACTCGGGTAAACTAGCCAAAAACATTCAGTACTTC
.	TRBV12-3/TRBV12-4	14	few	TRBJ2-1	CASSGHLSYNEQFF	TGTGCCAGTTCGGGACACCTCTCCTACAATGAGCAGTTCTTC
TRBD1	TRBV20-1	16	.	TRBJ2-3	CSASQRQGRSTDTQYF	TGCAGTGCTAGCCAAAGACAGGGAAGGAGCACAGATACGCAGTATTTT
.	TRBV10-3	15	few	TRBJ1-1	CAISGSEISNTEAFF	TGTGCCATCAGTGGCAGCGAAATCTCGAACACTGAAGCTTTCTTT
TRBD1	TRBV2	14	few	TRBJ2-1	CAKNRDRGLDEQFF	TGTGCGAAAAACCGGGACAGGGGGTTGGATGAGCAGTTCTTC
TRBD1	TRBV3-1	15	.	TRBJ1-1	CASSHGDRENTEAFF	TGTGCCAGCAGCCACGGTGACAGGGAGAACACTGAAGCTTTCTTT
.	TRBV6-6	12	.	TRBJ1-1	CASRPQGGEAFF	TGTGCCAGCAGGCCACAGGGCGGTGAAGCTTTCTTT
.	TRBV20-1	14	many	TRBJ2-7	CSAFPPTATYEQYF	TGCAGTGCTTTCCCCCCGACAGCTACCTACGAGCAGTACTTC
.	TRBV2	16	.	TRBJ2-3	CASKRLGLVSTDTQYF	TGTGCCAGCAAACGGCTTGGTCTAGTCAGCACAGATACGCAGTATTTT
.	TRBV18	13	.	TRBJ1-1	CASSRAENTEAFF	TGTGCCAGCTCACGAGCGGAGAACACTGAAGCTTTCTTT
.	TRBV5-6	13	.	TRBJ1-3	CASRPAGGNTIYF	TGTGCCAGCAGGCCCGCCGGAGGAAACACCATATATTTT
.	TRBV6-2/TRBV6-3	15	few	TRBJ2-7	CASSYSPGRSYEQYF	TGTGCCAGCAGTTACTCACCGGGACGCTCCTACGAGCAGTACTTC
TRBD1	TRBV6-5	14	.	TRBJ1-2	CASSYYGTGYGYTF	TGTGCCAGCAGTTACTATGGGACAGGATATGGCTACACCTTC
TRBD1	TRBV10-3	15	.	TRBJ2-7	CAIRATGTGDYEQYF	TGTGCCATCAGGGCGACAGGGACAGGGGACTACGAGCAGTACTTC
.	TRBV6-6	10	.	TRBJ1-1	CVSGRTEAFF	TGTGTGAGCGGGCGCACTGAAGCTTTCTTT
.	TRBV20-1	15	few	TRBJ1-1	CSARRYAGGNTEAFF	TGCAGTGCTAGGAGATATGCAGGCGGGAACACTGAAGCTTTCTTT
.	TRBV27	11	.	TRBJ2-7	CASSNLYEQYF	TGTGCCAGCAGTAACCTATACGAGCAGTACTTC
TRBD2	TRBV7-9	15	.	TRBJ2-1	CASSPPGLAGNEQFF	TGTGCCAGCAGCCCTCCCGGACTAGCGGGCAATGAGCAGTTCTTC
TRBD1	TRBV3-1	14	few	TRBJ1-1	CASQKWDSNTEAFF	TGTGCCAGCCAAAAATGGGACAGCAACACTGAAGCTTTCTTT
TRBD2	TRBV12-3/TRBV12-4	17	.	TRBJ2-3	CASSVGLAGGRTDTQYF	TGTGCCAGCAGTGTGGGACTAGCGGGGGGTCGCACAGATACGCAGTATTTT